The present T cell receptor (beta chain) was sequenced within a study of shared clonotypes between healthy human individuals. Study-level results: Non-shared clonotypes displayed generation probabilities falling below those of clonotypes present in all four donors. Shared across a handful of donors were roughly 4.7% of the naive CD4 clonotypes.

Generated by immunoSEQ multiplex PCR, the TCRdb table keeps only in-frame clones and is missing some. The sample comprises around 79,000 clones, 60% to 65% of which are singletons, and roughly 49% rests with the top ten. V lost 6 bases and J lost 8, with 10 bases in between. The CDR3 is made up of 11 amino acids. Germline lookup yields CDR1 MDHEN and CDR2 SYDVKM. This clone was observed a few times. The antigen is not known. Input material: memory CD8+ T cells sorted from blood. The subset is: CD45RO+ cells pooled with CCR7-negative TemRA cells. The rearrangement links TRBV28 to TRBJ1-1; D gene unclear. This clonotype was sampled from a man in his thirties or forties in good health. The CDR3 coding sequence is TGTGCCAGCAGGGGTAAGCCCGAAGCTTTCTTT. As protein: CASRGKPEAFF.